Here is one T cell receptor (beta chain) with its context. What it recognizes is unknown. This sample was included in a study of Ad26.COV2.S vaccination and SARS-CoV-2 variants. Looking at the study overall: The study gave Ad26.COV2.S intramuscularly, once or twice 56 days apart. Findings and caveats of the study: Vaccinees and placebo recipients showed similar non-spike TCR breadth.

Treatment noted: roughly 18 received Ad26.COV2.S at low or high dose, single or two shots; roughly five received placebo; per-sample allocation not given. Sampling occurred on day 63 after the first vaccine or placebo injection. This Boston cohort included adults aged 18-55 years. TCRdb's table, derived via immunoSEQ multiplex PCR, lists solely in-frame clones and lacks some. This sample has approximately 460,000 clones, with nearly 90% found just once. This clonotype was sampled from a person aged 18-60 years who received the Ad26.COV2.S COVID-19 vaccine or a placebo. This material consisted of peripheral blood, taken in a trial of Ad26.COV2.S vaccine versus placebo.

CDR3 sequence reads: CASSITRGGANVLTF. CDR3 DNA: TGTGCCAGCAGCATAACCCGGGGTGGGGCCAACGTCCTGACTTTC. The chain couples TRBV7-2 to TRBJ2-6; TRBD2 is a possible D gene (5 bases). This CDR3 has 15 amino acids. V was clipped by 5 bases and J by 3 bases, with 11 bases between them. Germline-derived CDR1 and CDR2 are SGHTA and FQGNSA.